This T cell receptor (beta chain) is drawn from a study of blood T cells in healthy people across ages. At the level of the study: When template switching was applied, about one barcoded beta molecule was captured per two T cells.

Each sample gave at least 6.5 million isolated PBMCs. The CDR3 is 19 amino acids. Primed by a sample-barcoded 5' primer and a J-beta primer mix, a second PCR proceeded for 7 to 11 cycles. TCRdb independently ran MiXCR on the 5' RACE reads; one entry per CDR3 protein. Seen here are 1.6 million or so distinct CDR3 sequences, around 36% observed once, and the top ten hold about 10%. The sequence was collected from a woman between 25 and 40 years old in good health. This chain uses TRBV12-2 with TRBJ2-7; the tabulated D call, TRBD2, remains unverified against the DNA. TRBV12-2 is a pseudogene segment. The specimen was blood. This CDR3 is CASRPAGLAGGPTPHEQYF. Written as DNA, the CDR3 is TGTGCAAGTCGCCCGGCGGGACTAGCGGGAGGGCCGACTCCTCACGAGCAGTACTTC.